This T cell receptor (beta chain) is from a study of OX40 agonist ivuxolimab in advanced cancers. Between the trimmed V and J ends, which lost 5 bases and 1 base, there was a span of 11 bases. Germline CDR1 is SGHVS and CDR2 is FQNEAQ. The CDR3 totals 14 residues. About this clone itself: The same CDR3 is also encoded by other DNA sequences in this sample.

Clones were read by immunoSEQ multiplex PCR, and TCRdb kept only the in-frame ones, dropping some. Found here are around 18,000 clones, just under 75% of them singletons; the top ten hold 24%. This clonotype was obtained from an adult with an advanced solid tumor such as melanoma, head and neck, liver or kidney cancer. The V call is TRBV7-8, the J call TRBJ2-5; weak D call: TRBD2 (6 bases). Specimen: CD4+ or CD8+ T cells sorted from blood, collected in a trial of the OX40 agonist ivuxolimab. CDR3 loop: CASSPLLAQETQYF. CDR3 nucleotide sequence: TGTGCCAGCAGCCCGTTACTAGCCCAAGAGACCCAGTACTTC.